Listed below are T cell receptor beta chains from one sample, sequenced in a study of blood T cells in healthy people across ages. TCRdb recomputed calls from the 5' RACE reads with MiXCR, one row per CDR3 protein. The sample shows 790,000 or so distinct CDR3 sequences, around 45% of them seen only once. The specimen sequenced was blood. These TCRs come from a man older than 75 in good health. Both conserved end residues are part of each CDR3. The D gene is left open where the match is weak. Size tells how often a clone was seen (once, few, many) or the class of an expanded clone, and some rows leave it out.

j_call v_call clone_size d_call cdr3_nt cdr3_aa
TRBJ1-1 TRBV20-1 . . TGCGGTGCTAGAGATTTTGTTCCTGAAGCTTTCTTT CGARDFVPEAFF
TRBJ1-5 TRBV10-3 few TRBD1 TGTGCCATCAGTGAGTCCGGGACAGGGCATCAGCCCCAGCATTTT CAISESGTGHQPQHF
TRBJ2-1 TRBV7-2 . TRBD2 TGTGCCAGCAGCGGGACTAGCGGGAGCGGGAGAGAGCAGTTCTTC CASSGTSGSGREQFF
TRBJ2-7 TRBV29-1 . . TGCAGCGTTGGGGGTGGGCAGGAAAAACCCTACGAGCAGTACTTC CSVGGGQEKPYEQYF
TRBJ2-1 TRBV11-3 once TRBD2 TGTGCCAGCAGCCCCAGGGGGACTAGCGGTGAGCAGTTCTTC CASSPRGTSGEQFF
TRBJ2-3 TRBV13 . . TGTGCCAGCAGCTTAGAGGCAGGCCCTAGCACAGATACGCAGTATTTT CASSLEAGPSTDTQYF
TRBJ2-1 TRBV5-1 many TRBD2 TGCGCCAGCAGCGCGGGACTAGCGGGAGGAGAGCAGTTCTTC CASSAGLAGGEQFF
TRBJ2-3 TRBV5-1 . TRBD2 TGCGCCAGCAGCGGACCCTTACCTAGCGGTTTCACAGATACGCAGTATTTT CASSGPLPSGFTDTQYF
TRBJ2-1 TRBV5-6 . . TGTGCCAGCAACCCCGGGTCAGAGTATGAGCAGTTCTTC CASNPGSEYEQFF
TRBJ2-7 TRBV5-6 . TRBD1 TGTGCCAGCAGCAGAGGGACAGGCCACTCCTACAATGAGCAGTACTTC CASSRGTGHSYNEQYF
TRBJ2-1 TRBV20-1 . . TGCAGTGCTAGAGATGGGGCTAAGCCTTACAATGAGCAGTTCTTC CSARDGAKPYNEQFF
TRBJ2-1 TRBV11-2 many . TGTGCCAGCAGCCGTCAGGACCTTAGGAATGAGCAGTTCTTC CASSRQDLRNEQFF
TRBJ2-7 TRBV20-1 few . TGCAGTGCTAGAACGGGAGTTGCCTACGAGCAGTACTTC CSARTGVAYEQYF
TRBJ2-3 TRBV4-1 . . TGCGCCAGCAGCCAAGAGGCCTACCAAAAAGAAGATACGCAGTATTTT CASSQEAYQKEDTQYF
TRBJ2-7 TRBV4-2 . . TGTGCCAGCAGCCAAGATCATGGGGAAAGGCAGTACTTC CASSQDHGERQYF
TRBJ2-1 TRBV11-2 few . TGTGCCAGCAGCCCATCTCTGGACAGCGGCCGGTGGGGAGATGAGCAGTTCTTC CASSPSLDSGRWGDEQFF
TRBJ1-4 TRBV6-6 . . TGTGCCAGCAGTCCAGGTTTAGAAACTAATGAAAAACTGTTTTTT CASSPGLETNEKLFF
TRBJ2-7 TRBV28 . TRBD2 TGTGCCAGCAGCTTATCTGCGGGGGTCCCCTACGAGCAGTACTTC CASSLSAGVPYEQYF
TRBJ2-1 TRBV9 many TRBD2 TGTGCCAGCAGCACCGGGGGGTGGGAGCAGTTCTTC CASSTGGWEQFF
TRBJ1-5 TRBV15 few . TGTGCCACCAGCAGAGTTCGGCGATCAAATAGCAATCAGCCCCAGCATTTT CATSRVRRSNSNQPQHF
TRBJ2-7 TRBV7-2 . TRBD2 TGTGCCAGCAGCTTTGCTAGCGGGGTCTCCTACGAGCAGTACTTC CASSFASGVSYEQYF
TRBJ1-2 TRBV27 . . TGTGCCAGCAGTGTAAGGGCACCCAAATATGGCTACACCTTC CASSVRAPKYGYTF
TRBJ2-1 TRBV6-1 . TRBD2 TGTGCCAGCAGTGGACGACTAGCGGGCAAGGCCTACTACAATGAGCAGTTCTTC CASSGRLAGKAYYNEQFF
TRBJ2-7 TRBV6-2/TRBV6-3 few . TGTGCCAGCAGTTACCCCCACGACGAGCAGTACTTC CASSYPHDEQYF
TRBJ2-5 TRBV29-1 many . TGCAGCGTTGAATTACGACAAGAGACCCAGTACTTC CSVELRQETQYF
TRBJ2-3 TRBV29-1 . TRBD1 TGCAGCGTCCGGGACAGGGGGGCGGATACGCAGTATTTT CSVRDRGADTQYF
TRBJ2-1 TRBV2 . . TGTGCCAGCAGTGAACTACGAGAGCAGTTCTTC CASSELREQFF
TRBJ2-1 TRBV11-2 few . TGTGCCAGCAGCTCCTACTCCGCGCACAATGAGCAGTTCTTC CASSSYSAHNEQFF
TRBJ2-1 TRBV28 . TRBD2 TGTGCCAGCAGCGGGAGGGCCTACAATGAGCAGTTCTTC CASSGRAYNEQFF
TRBJ1-5 TRBV28 . TRBD1 TGTGCCAGCAGTTCCCTACCCCTCGTCCCGGGACAGGGACAGCTTAGCAATCAGCCCCAGCATTTT CASSSLPLVPGQGQLSNQPQHF
TRBJ2-1 TRBV20-1 few TRBD2 TGCAGTGCTAGAGAACGACTAGCGGCTTACAATGAGCAGTTCTTC CSARERLAAYNEQFF